This T cell receptor (beta chain) was sequenced during a study of blood T cell repertoires in COVID-19. In the authors' methods: Reference gene primer amplification gave estimated nucleated cell counts. Clones were read by immunoSEQ multiplex PCR, and TCRdb kept only the in-frame ones, dropping some. That table gives V, J and clone size, and the DNA gave D and trimming. The profile covers around 370,000 clones, with about 88% appearing a single time and less than 1.5% taken by the ten largest. Researchers sorted participants into cohorts using their self-reported clinical history. Symptom resolution, clearance, or two negative PCRs marked the recovered donors of Cohort 3. V lost 5 bases and J 4 bases, leaving 6 bases between the germline ends. This CDR3 is built from 11 residues. The germline CDR1 and CDR2 sequences are MNHEY and SVGAGI.

The sequencing sample was made of PBMCs or T cells enriched from blood (not recorded which). The clonotype originates from a woman aged 18-30 years who had recovered from COVID-19. This chain uses TRBV6-5 with TRBJ2-7, with D tentatively TRBD1 (5 bases). The CDR3 DNA sequence: TGTGCCAGCAGTCGACAGTACGAGCAGTACTTC. Amino acids: CASSRQYEQYF.